This T cell receptor beta chain is drawn from a study of CD8 T cells in Susac syndrome. Reverse transcription of about 0.45 to 1 ug RNA used random hexamers. With immunoSEQ multiplex PCR, TCR beta CDR3 was amplified across 54 Vbeta and 13 Jbeta. TCRdb passed the immunoSEQ multiplex PCR reads through MiXCR, listing each CDR3 protein once. The sample records under 550,000 distinct CDR3 sequences, around 85% being singletons. This CDR3 is 17 amino acids long. Germline-derived CDR1 and CDR2 are MGHRA and YSYEKL. V shed 0 bases and J 4 bases; nucleotides not matched to a gene: 9. The multiple sclerosis controls comprised treatment-naive patients whose relapsing-remitting disease was stable or active. The CD8+ and CD4+ T cells were isolated magnetically using a negative isolation approach, whereas the TEMRA cells were enriched by FACS.

The chain carries TRBV4-1 and TRBJ2-1; 7 nucleotides align to TRBD2. Sequenced material: CD8+ T cells from PBMCs. The clonotype comes from a human donor with multiple sclerosis. The CDR3 nucleotides read TGCGCCAGCAGCCAAGATACTTTAGCGGGTCTATACAATGAGCAGTTCTTC. Protein sequence: CASSQDTLAGLYNEQFF.